This T cell receptor beta chain was recorded in a study of vaccination and CD4 T cells after COVID-19. At the level of the study: Convalescent patients gave post-COVID blood a median about 100 days post-diagnosis, range 35 to 161. Investigators took post-vaccine samples a median about 65 days after dose two, within a range of 14 to 241. Stimulation of the cells used overlapping spike peptide pools from SARS-CoV-2 and from the common cold coronaviruses HCoV-NL63, HCoV-OC43 and HCoV-229E.

Once obtained from cultured CD4+ T cells, the DNA was sequenced using the Oncomine TCR Beta short-read assay. Genomic DNA from cultured CD4+ T cells was extracted. TCRdb passed the PCR reads through MiXCR, listing each CDR3 protein once. The data contain 8,500 to 10,000 distinct CDR3 sequences, about a third of them singletons. To note about this clonotype: What it recognizes is unknown.

Treatment noted: approximately nine-day PBMC culture with coronavirus spike peptide pools or control peptides (ViraFEST assay). From the unexposed donor, CD4+ T cells were collected ahead of the COVID-19 pandemic (2011-2018). Sequenced sample: CD4+ T cells from blood, cultured in vitro. The sequence was obtained from a human donor in good health.

In nucleotides, the CDR3 is TGCAGTGTCCGTAGCTCTGGAAACACCATATATTTT. It encodes CSVRSSGNTIYF. V gene TRBV20-1 combines with J gene TRBJ1-3; no clear D gene. This CDR3 is 12 amino acids long. Looked up from germline, CDR1 is DFQATT and CDR2 is SNEGSKA (reference sequence). V was cut by 7 bases and J by 0 bases, with 7 bases left in between.